Listed here are 4 T cell receptor beta chains from one sample, sequenced in a study of spatial heterogeneity in lung cancer. One entry per CDR3 protein results from TCRdb running MiXCR on the 5' RACE reads. This table holds about 17,000 distinct CDR3 sequences, roughly 19% found once. The time point was: blood at routine non-recurrence follow-up after resection. The specimen was PBMCs, collected at follow-up. The receptors shown here come from a male donor with early-stage non-small cell lung cancer.

This clonotype was seen ten or more times. The chain couples TRBV5-1 to TRBJ2-6; weak D call: TRBD1 (6 bases). V lost 2 bases, J lost 4 bases, and 19 bases lay in between. Germline V CDR1 and CDR2: SGHRS, YFSETQ. CDR3 length equals 18 residues. CDR3: CASSFYLGQIGGANVLTF. Here the CDR3 DNA reads TGCGCCAGCAGCTTCTACTTAGGACAGATCGGAGGGGCCAACGTCCTGACTTTC.

The V call is TRBV20-1, the J call TRBJ2-5; D not certain. Deletions cut 5 bases from V and 3 bases from J, with 4 bases between. This CDR3 comprises 10 residues. Germline V gene lookup returns CDR1 DFQATT and CDR2 SNEGSKA (reference sequence). CDR3 bases: TGCAGTGCTGACGAAGAGACCCAGTACTTC. It yields the protein CSADEETQYF.

A few counts support this clonotype. The V gene is TRBV5-1, the J gene TRBJ2-1; D is undetermined. This CDR3 has 15 amino acids. V gave up 4 bases and J gave up 4 bases, with 15 bases separating them. Germline CDR1 and CDR2: SGHRS and YFSETQ. The CDR3: CASSPQTDGYNEQFF. The CDR3 DNA follows: TGCGCCAGCAGCCCCCAAACAGATGGTTACAATGAGCAGTTCTTC.

This clonotype turned up a few times. This chain links TRBV30 with TRBJ2-2; D is perhaps TRBD2 (6 bases). V was trimmed by 3 bases and J by 3 bases, leaving 26 bases between them. CDR3 length: 19 residues. The germline gives CDR1 GTSNPN, CDR2 SVGIG (reference sequence). The CDR3 DNA reads TGTGCCTGGAGCCCATTCCAAGTTCGGGGGACTTTCGACACCGGGGAGCTGTTTTTT. The encoded protein is CAWSPFQVRGTFDTGELFF. Using reference TRBV30 and TRBJ2-2 for the parts outside the CDR3, the full variable domain is SQTIHQWPATLVQPVGSPLSLECTVEGTSNPNLYWYRQAAGRGLQLLFYSVGIGQISSEVPQNLSASRPQDRQFILSSKKLLLSDSGFYLCAWSPFQVRGTFDTGELFFGEGSRLTVL.